One and the same sample provided the 30 T cell receptor beta chains below, sequenced in a study of tumor and adjacent non-tumor tissue in lung cancer. The template was RNA from unsorted bulk tissue. This non-tumor lung sample came from over 3 cm beyond the tumor edge. A modified ARM-PCR protocol with three rounds of nested PCR amplified TCRbeta. TCRdb called the multiplex PCR reads again in MiXCR, with one record for every CDR3 protein. The repertoire consists of approximately 120,000 distinct CDR3 sequences, with about 61% occurring once and the leading ten covering roughly 20%. The sample taken for sequencing was distant non-tumor lung tissue. These receptors all stem from a man aged 55 to 70 with non-small cell lung cancer.

For this clonotype: A read error is possible here, since a much larger clone lies one base away. CDR3 coding DNA: TGTGCCAGCAGTCGGGGGGGAGTCCGCTACGATCAGTACTTC. Translated: CASSRGGVRYDQYF. The chain uses TRBV6-2 or TRBV6-3 and TRBJ2-7, with 8 bases that match TRBD2. Germline V lookup: CDR1 MNHEY, CDR2 SVGEGT. This CDR3 region has 14 residues.

This clonotype was found once. V usage is TRBV29-1 and J usage is TRBJ1-5; D is uncertain. The CDR3 sequence is 13 residues long. V dropped 4 bases and J dropped 6 bases, with 13 bases sitting between them. Germline V lookup: CDR1 SQVTM, CDR2 ANQGSEA. The CDR3 loop is CSVGDGWPQPQHF. The DNA of the CDR3 is TGCAGCGTTGGCGACGGGTGGCCTCAGCCCCAGCATTTT.

This clonotype was detected many times. The chain recombines TRBV4-3 with TRBJ2-1; 12 bases line up with TRBD2. The CDR3 sequence is 15 residues long. V lost 0 bases to trimming and J lost 15 bases; unmatched junction nucleotides: 9. Germline V lookup: CDR1 LGHNA, CDR2 YSLEER. The CDR3 DNA reads as TGCGCCAGCAGCCAAGATCACCTAGCGGGAGGGGGGGGGTTCTTC. It is translated as CASSQDHLAGGGGFF.

There are a few counts of this clonotype. A much larger clone is a single base away; this may be a read error. The V call is TRBV6-1, the J call TRBJ2-7, with 7 bases fitting TRBD1. This CDR3 has 14 residues. CDR1 and CDR2 (germline): MNHNS, SASEGT. CDR3 DNA sequence: TGTGCCTGCAGCTGGGACAGTACCCCCCTCGAGCAGTACTTC. Its translation: CACSWDSTPLEQYF.

The chain combines TRBV28 with TRBJ2-6; D gene ambiguous. V lost 7 bases and J 0 bases, leaving 13 bases between the germline ends. The CDR3 is made up of 16 amino acids. Per germline, CDR1 MDHEN and CDR2 SYDVKM. This chain's CDR3 is CASNSWSSSGANVLTF. The CDR3 bases are TGTGCCAGCAATTCTTGGAGTAGCTCTGGGGCCAACGTCCTGACTTTC. The complete variable domain, with remaining parts taken from reference TRBV28 and TRBJ2-6, reads DVKVTQSSRYLVKRTGEKVFLECVQDMDHENMFWYRQDPGLGLRLIYFSYDVKMKEKGDIPEGYSVSREKKERFSLILESASTNQTSMYLCASNSWSSSGANVLTFGAGSRLTVL.

The gene calls are TRBV29-1 and TRBJ2-1, with 11 bases identical to TRBD2. The ends lost 0 bases at V and 4 bases at J; junction bases unmatched: 14. Germline CDR1 and CDR2: SQVTM and ANQGSEA. The CDR3 runs 19 residues. CDR3 DNA sequence: TGCAGCGTTGAAGATCTGGGGCTAGCGGGGGGAAGGGCTTACAATGAGCAGTTCTTC. This sequence encodes CSVEDLGLAGGRAYNEQFF.

About this clonotype itself: Since the CDR3 does not end with the conserved phenylalanine or tryptophan, this likely comes from a read error. J is TRBJ2-3 and V is TRBV6-1, with D maybe TRBD2 (6 bases). The CDR3 is made up of 19 amino acids. Germline CDR1 reads MNHNS; CDR2 reads SASEGT. The germline V and J ends were trimmed by 8 bases and 2 bases, with 29 bases remaining between them. CDR3 loop: CASFMWPSGVRRATDTQYS. The CDR3 bases are TGTGCCAGCTTCATGTGGCCCTCGGGAGTCCGAAGAGCCACAGATACGCAGTATTCT.

Notes on this clonotype: Since a much larger clone is just one base distant, this may be a read error. The gene calls are TRBV7-8 and TRBJ1-1; D perhaps matches TRBD1 (6 bases). The germline gives CDR1 SGHVS, CDR2 FQNEAQ. The CDR3 totals 14 residues. V was clipped by 5 bases and J by 7 bases, with 17 bases between them. This chain's CDR3 is CASSPQRGCGEAFF. Here the CDR3 DNA reads TGTGCCAGCAGCCCCCAGAGGGGGTGTGGTGAAGCTTTCTTT. Full variable domain (remainder filled in from reference TRBV7-8 and TRBJ1-1): GAGVSQSPRYKVAKRGQDVALRCDPISGHVSLFWYQQALGQGPEFLTYFQNEAQLDKSGLPSDRFFAERPEGSVSTLKIQRTQQEDSAVYLCASSPQRGCGEAFFGQGTRLTVV.

On this clonotype itself: A junction boundary mismatches the germline segment, possibly from a read error. The J gene is TRBJ2-1, the V gene TRBV12-3 or TRBV12-4; D may match TRBD1 or TRBD2 (5 bases each). This CDR3 spans 15 amino acids. The CDR3 DNA follows: TGTGCCAGCAGTTCGCAGGGCGGGTGGTACAATGAGCAGTTCTTT. Translated: CASSSQGGWYNEQFF.

Remarks on this clonotype: This CDR3 fails to terminate in the conserved phenylalanine or tryptophan, so it likely reflects a read error. The chain couples TRBV5-1 to TRBJ2-5, with 12 nucleotides matching TRBD1. Germline V gene sequence: CDR1 SGHRS, CDR2 YFSETQ. J was trimmed by 2 bases and V by 4 bases; bases with no gene match: 9. The CDR3 extends over 17 amino acids. The CDR3 DNA is TGCGCCAGCAGCATTACCGGGACAGGGGGCGCACAAGAGACCCAGTACCTC. It codes for CASSITGTGGAQETQYL.

As to this clonotype: Just one base apart from a much larger clone, this may be a read error. This chain connects TRBV6-2 or TRBV6-3 to TRBJ2-7; TRBD2 matches 7 bases. There are 15 residues in the CDR3. Germline CDR1 MNHEY, CDR2 SVGEGT. V shed 6 bases, J shed 2 bases, and the junction held 10 bases outside the gene matches. The CDR3 sequence is CASSIGLVLAYEQYF. CDR3 DNA: TGTGCCAGCAGCATCGGACTAGTCCTAGCCTACGAGCAGTACTTC.

This clonotype was seen many times. V is TRBV6-2 or TRBV6-3 and J is TRBJ2-1, with D perhaps being TRBD1 or TRBD2 (5 bases each). V lost 5 bases, J lost 9 bases, and 8 bases lay in between. The CDR3 sequence is 11 residues long. CDR1 MNHEY and CDR2 SVGEGT come from the germline V gene. CDR3 DNA: TGTGCCAGCAGTCGGGGCCGTGAGCAGTTCTTC. It is translated as CASSRGREQFF.

Remarks on this clonotype: A read error may explain this, as a much larger clone is one base away. The chain couples TRBV5-1 to TRBJ1-1; D is ambiguous. There are 14 residues in the CDR3. V was clipped by 0 bases and J by 8 bases, with 14 bases between them. In germline, CDR1 is SGHRS, CDR2 YFSETQ. DNA for the CDR3: TGCGCCAGCAGCTTGGCCGCGGGCCAATCCGAAGCTTTCTTT. This gives the protein CASSLAAGQSEAFF.

Note on this clonotype: This clone may be a read error of a much larger clone one base away. This chain links TRBV5-5 with TRBJ2-3; TRBD1 aligns across 8 bases. This CDR3 spans 15 amino acids. From germline, CDR1 is SGHKS and CDR2 YYEKEE (reference sequence). With V trimmed by 4 bases and J by 1 base, 5 bases remained unmatched. In DNA form, the CDR3 reads TGTGCCAGCAGCATAAACAGGGGGGGCACAGATACGCAGTATTTT. It translates to CASSINRGGTDTQYF.

This chain uses TRBV6-1 with TRBJ2-1; D unresolved. The germline V gene encodes CDR1 MNHNS and CDR2 SASEGT. The CDR3 length is 14 residues. Trimming took off 9 bases at V and 3 bases at J, with 15 bases between the two ends. CDR3 coding DNA: TGTGCCAGTATTGCGGACGCGAGCTACAATGAGCAGTTCTTC. Amino acid sequence: CASIADASYNEQFF.

This clonotype was detected many times. The chain carries TRBV6-1 and TRBJ2-1, with 10 bases aligning to TRBD2. V lost 1 base and J lost 9; bases outside the gene matches: 6. The CDR3 sequence is 15 residues long. Per the germline V gene, CDR1 is MNHNS and CDR2 is SASEGT. CDR3 nucleotides: TGTGCCAGCAGTGAAGGGGCTAGCGGGAGACGTGAGCAGTTCTTC. Translated, it gives CASSEGASGRREQFF.

With regard to this clonotype: It may be a read error: a sequence one base away is much more abundant. V and J are TRBV5-1 and TRBJ1-6; D is unclear. The germline gives CDR1 SGHRS, CDR2 YFSETQ. There are 13 residues in the CDR3. DNA of the CDR3: TGCGCCAGCAGCCCCGCCTCGGATTCACCCTTCCACTTT. Translating gives CASSPASDSPFHF.

In the case of this clonotype: One junction end does not reproduce the germline sequence, and a read error may be involved. The chain combines TRBV12-3 or TRBV12-4 with TRBJ2-2; 7 positions agree with TRBD2. The CDR3 is made up of 14 amino acids. CDR3 nucleotide sequence: TGTGTCAGCCGGACGGGGGGGAACACCGGGGAGCTGTTTTTT. This gives the protein CVSRTGGNTGELFF.

This clonotype was seen at least ten times. The V and J genes are TRBV6-6 and TRBJ1-2; possible D gene TRBD1, 5 bases. With 5 bases removed from V and 6 bases from J, the gap between germline ends came to 13 bases. Germline CDR1 and CDR2: MNHNY and SVGAGI (reference sequence). This CDR3 comprises 13 residues. CDR3 nucleotides: TGTGCCAGCAGTACGGACAATAAGGATGGCTACACCTTC. Translation gives CASSTDNKDGYTF.

This clonotype was counted at least ten times. The chain employs TRBV6-1 and TRBJ1-1; the D gene is possibly TRBD1 (5 bases). Germline values: CDR1 MNHNS, CDR2 SASEGT. Trimming left V 7 bases short and J 6 bases short, with 15 bases between. This CDR3 has 13 amino acids. CDR3 residues: CASTMGGWAEAFF. DNA for the CDR3: TGTGCCAGCACCATGGGGGGTTGGGCTGAAGCTTTCTTT.

In its sample, this clonotype was seen once. One base away lies a much larger clone, so this may be a sequencing read error. The chain carries TRBV12-3 or TRBV12-4 and TRBJ1-6; 7 bases are a match to TRBD1. CDR3 size: 13 residues. The chain's CDR3 is CAISRTGASPLHF. Written as DNA, the CDR3 is TGTGCCATCAGTCGGACAGGAGCTTCACCCCTCCACTTT.

The V and J genes are TRBV29-1 and TRBJ2-7, with 9 positions matching TRBD1. Losses at the gene ends were 3 bases for V and 2 bases for J; bases not matched to a gene: 8. The CDR3 loop spans 15 amino acids. Germline CDR1 is SQVTM and CDR2 is ANQGSEA. In nucleotides, the CDR3 is TGCAGCGTTGAGGGGACAGGGACCAAAACCTACGAGCAGTACTTC. Its translation is CSVEGTGTKTYEQYF.

In the case of this clonotype: A read error is possible here, since a much larger clone lies one base away. The J gene is TRBJ1-1, the V gene TRBV5-4; 9 nucleotides match TRBD1. CDR3 length: 18 residues. Germline V gene sequence: CDR1 SGHNT, CDR2 YYREEE (reference sequence). With V trimmed by 4 bases and J by 7 bases, 20 bases remained unmatched. The CDR3 bases are TGTGCCAGCAGCCCTCGACAAGCCCCGGGACAGGGAACCCGTGAAGCTTTCTTT. Its protein product is CASSPRQAPGQGTREAFF. The entire variable domain, with the rest obtained from reference TRBV5-4 and TRBJ1-1, is as follows: ETGVTQSPTHLIKTRGQQVTLRCSSQSGHNTVSWYQQALGQGPQFIFQYYREEENGRGNFPPRFSGLQFPNYSSELNVNALELDDSALYLCASSPRQAPGQGTREAFFGQGTRLTVV.

About this clonotype: A much bigger clone sits one base away, suggesting this may be a read error. The chain carries TRBV21-1 and TRBJ2-1. TRBV21-1 is labeled a pseudogene. The CDR3 is made up of 16 amino acids. In DNA, the CDR3 is TGTGCCAGCAGCAAAGCTGCGTTTCCCATACCCAATGGGCAGTTCTTC. Translating it yields CASSKAAFPIPNGQFF.

Concerning this clonotype: One junction end does not reproduce the germline sequence, and a read error may be involved. The chain uses TRBV6-6 and TRBJ1-5; D is unclear. The CDR3 is 14 residues long. From germline, CDR1 is MNHNY and CDR2 SVGAGI (reference sequence). CDR3 bases: TGTGCCAGCAGTCGGGGTAGCGGGGATCAGTCCCAGCACTTT. Its protein product is CASSRGSGDQSQHF.

Comments on this clonotype: A much larger clone lies a single base off, so this may be a read error. The rearrangement joins TRBV10-2 to TRBJ2-1; 7 positions agree with TRBD2. Germline CDR1 WSHSY, CDR2 SAAADI. The CDR3 spans 15 residues. CDR3 in amino acids: CGSSVRTRSGNEQFF. DNA of the CDR3: TGCGGCAGCAGTGTCAGGACTAGGAGTGGGAATGAGCAGTTCTTC.

For this clonotype: The junction shows a germline mismatch at one end, possibly a read error. V and J are TRBV11-3 and TRBJ2-3, with D unclear. This CDR3 is 14 amino acids long. Looked up from germline, CDR1 is SGHNT and CDR2 is YENEEA. DNA for the CDR3: TGTGTCAGCAGCTTTGTCGGCTACACAGATACTCAGTATTTT. It codes for CVSSFVGYTDTQYF.

Worth noting for this clonotype: One base away lies a much larger clone, so this may be a sequencing read error. V is TRBV5-6 and J is TRBJ1-1; D remains unclear. The CDR3 runs 15 residues. Germline V gives CDR1 SGHDT, CDR2 YYEEEE. The CDR3 here is CANSSPEGLNTEAFF. For the CDR3, the DNA is TGTGCCAACAGCTCCCCCGAAGGGCTTAACACTGAAGCTTTCTTT.

With respect to this clonotype: Germline and junction disagree at one end, which may indicate a read error. The rearrangement links TRBV6-4 to TRBJ2-2; 13 bases are shared with TRBD2. Germline CDR1 and CDR2: MRHNA and SNTAGT. The CDR3 runs 17 residues. CDR3 in DNA: TGTGCCAGCAGTCGGACTAGCGGGGGAATGAACACCGGGAAGCTGTTTTTC. Its translation is CASSRTSGGMNTGKLFF.

This clonotype has ten or more counts. The chain employs TRBV6-1 and TRBJ2-7, with D possibly matching TRBD1 (5 bases). This CDR3 has 11 amino acids. Germline CDR1 and CDR2: MNHNS and SASEGT. The germline V and J ends were trimmed by 8 bases and 6 bases, with 11 bases remaining between them. CDR3 in amino acids: CASVSGSEQYF. The CDR3, as DNA: TGTGCCAGCGTTTCAGGGTCCGAGCAGTACTTC.